The T cell receptor (beta chain) under discussion was sequenced for a study of blood T cells in healthy people across ages (dated by TCRdb to between 2014 and 2016). Turning to the overall study: In model experiments, template switching captured roughly one uniquely barcoded TCR beta cDNA molecule for every two T cells. Using the same blood draw, the study looked at two additional independent replicas of 1 million unique cDNA reads for two donors, one aged 18 to 30 and the other aged 80 or older. The donors were split into four age groups: young (average about 16 years), middle-aged (39), aged (over 55) and long-lived (roughly 86). Using deep sequencing normalized with unique cDNA molecular identifiers, the study measured how TCR beta repertoire diversity changes with age. Study-wide conclusions, independent of this receptor: There was a strong correlation between observed TCR beta diversity and the percentage of naive T cells measured by flow cytometry. Observed TCR beta diversity per million T cells fell roughly linearly with age, and a significant reduction was already apparent by age roughly 40. Since profiling was done on bulk unsorted PBMCs, naive and antigen-experienced compartments could not be conclusively compared. The CMV infection status of donors was not known, potentially confounding age-related changes in expanded clonotypes. Total diversity estimates from one million sequenced T cells were considered lower bounds and underestimates. Compared with the aged group, more naive CD4+ T cells, fewer expanded clones and increased TCR diversity were shown by the long-lived group, suggesting age selection.

The CDR3, from cysteine to phenylalanine, totals 16 residues. The kept DNA is CDR3 alone, 48 bases in frame from the first base. V gives up 2 bases and J gives up 4 bases, and the segment between their germline ends measures 17 bases. Looking up the germline V gene yields CDR1 SGHRS and CDR2 YFSETQ. Worth noting for this clonotype: The antigen this receptor binds is unknown. No base quality values were provided; no much bigger clone lies one nucleotide off.

Receptors were amplified or captured by 5' RACE. The sequencing machine was an Illumina HiSeq 2500. A second PCR of about 6 to 11 cycles was performed with a sample-barcoded 5' primer and a J-beta primer mix. Each TCR beta cDNA molecule received a unique molecular identifier from a template-switch 5' adaptor carrying 12 random nucleotides. At least 3 million CDR3-containing paired-end reads were obtained from each sample. All of the RNA was converted into first-strand cDNA using the Mint cDNA synthesis kit, with a TRBC-specific oligonucleotide serving as the primer. Following uracil-DNA glycosylase treatment, all cDNA underwent a first 18-cycle PCR with the universal primers M1SS and BC2_uni_R. In the paper's pipeline: For normalization, 1 million high-quality reads, each with a distinct molecular identifier, were randomly selected from each sample. Instead of being binned into consensus sequences, reads with shared molecular identifiers were discarded. MiTCR, with a Q25 quality threshold and the strictest error-elimination algorithm, was used for CDR3 identification, clonotype clustering and error correction. A nonparametric unseen species model with Euler transformation was used to estimate a lower bound on total TCR beta diversity. The raw public reads went through TCRdb reprocessing: fastp at Q25, MiXCR clone calling, in-frame beta chains kept. Each entry is one CDR3 protein sequence, shown with its most common DNA and genes. The V and J calls, along with clone size, are taken from TCRdb and not from the paper's own processing. The sample table contains more than 600,000 distinct CDR3 sequences; only one count was recorded for 25% of them. 9% to 9.5% of the sample belongs to the ten largest clones.

The roughly 39 donors, aged about 6 to 100 years, were systemically healthy Caucasian individuals from Russia. Around 9.8 milliliters of peripheral blood were collected from each donor into EDTA-treated Vacutainer tubes. Ficoll-Paque density-gradient centrifugation was used to isolate PBMCs, with at least 6 million per sample. Total RNA was extracted from PBMCs with Trizol reagent, with at least 6 micrograms obtained per sample. Naive CD45RAhigh/CD27high T cell percentages were measured by flow cytometry on a PBMC aliquot from every donor. These same records also appear under a second study, on T cells of mothers and their children. In that second paper, the authors write: Nine systemically healthy Caucasian individuals, comprising three mothers and their six children, were included as donors. cDNA synthesis used all of the extracted RNA, with around 1.6 ug of RNA in each 15 ul reaction. Sample barcodes and 2-4 random nucleotides were added via the M1S primer in the second PCR. Over 8 million TCR beta CDR3 reads came from each mother, compared with about 3 million reads from each child. Thymic selection shapes the output of TCR recombination in a similar way in related and unrelated pairs, and inherited differences have a minor effect. Related mother-child pairs always showed normalized repertoire overlap that was slightly higher than in unrelated mother-child pairs, though the difference was never significant. Persistent microchimeric T cell clones were not detected, at a sensitivity of around 95 clones per million clonotypes. To look for features that set related mother-child pairs apart from unrelated individuals, the researchers ran deep NGS to compare the TCR beta repertoires of mothers and children. Mothers averaged approximately 40 +/- 4 years of age and children averaged around 11 +/- 4 years. Libraries were sequenced on Illumina HiSeq 2000 with 100+100 nt paired-end reads after adapter ligation with NEBNext reagents. Mother and child libraries were prepared a month apart and sequenced in separate runs to prevent cross-contamination. Between about 500,000 and 2,300,000 distinct TCR beta clonotypes were identified per donor. Naive TCR beta clonotypes were estimated from low-frequency clonotypes matched to each donor's FACS-determined naive share, without sorting.

The V gene is TRBV5-1 and the J gene is TRBJ2-3; the D assignment is uncertain and may be TRBD1 or TRBD2, with 5 bases supporting each. The specimen sequenced was blood. This TCR was sampled from a boy aged 10-17 years in good health. In nucleotides, the sequence is TGCGCCAGCAGCTTCCGGGACCCCGGAGGACCAGATACGCAGTATTTT. Its amino acids are CASSFRDPGGPDTQYF. With the rest looked up from the reference TRBV5-1 and TRBJ2-3 genes rather than sequenced, the full variable domain is KAGVTQTPRYLIKTRGQQVTLSCSPISGHRSVSWYQQTPGQGLQFLFEYFSETQRNKGNFPGRFSGRQFSNSRSEMNVSTLELGDSALYLCASSFRDPGGPDTQYFGPGTRLTVL.